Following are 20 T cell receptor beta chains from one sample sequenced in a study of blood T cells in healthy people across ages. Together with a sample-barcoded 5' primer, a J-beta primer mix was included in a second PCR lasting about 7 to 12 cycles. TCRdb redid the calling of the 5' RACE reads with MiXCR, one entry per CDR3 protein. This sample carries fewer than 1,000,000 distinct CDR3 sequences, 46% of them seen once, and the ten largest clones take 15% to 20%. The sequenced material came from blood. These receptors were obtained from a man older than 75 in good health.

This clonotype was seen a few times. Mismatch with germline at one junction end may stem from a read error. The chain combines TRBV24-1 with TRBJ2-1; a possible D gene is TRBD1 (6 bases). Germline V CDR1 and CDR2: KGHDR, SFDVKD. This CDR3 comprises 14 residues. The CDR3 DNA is TGTGCCACCAGTGATCACCTAAGGGACAATGGGCAGTTCTTC. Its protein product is CATSDHLRDNGQFF.

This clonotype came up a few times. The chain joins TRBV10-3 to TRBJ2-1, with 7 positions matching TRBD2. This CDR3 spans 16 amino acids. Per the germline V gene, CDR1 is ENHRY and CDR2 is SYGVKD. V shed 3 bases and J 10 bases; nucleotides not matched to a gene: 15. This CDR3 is CAISERSAGVTYEQFF. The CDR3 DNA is TGTGCCATCAGTGAACGGTCGGCGGGAGTTACCTACGAGCAGTTCTTC.

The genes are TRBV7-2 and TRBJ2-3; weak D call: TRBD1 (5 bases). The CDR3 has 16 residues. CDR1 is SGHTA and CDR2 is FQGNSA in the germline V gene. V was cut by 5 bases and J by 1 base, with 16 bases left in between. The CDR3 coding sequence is TGTGCCAGCAGCCCCAGGACACAATGGGGCACAGATACGCAGTATTTT. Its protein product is CASSPRTQWGTDTQYF.

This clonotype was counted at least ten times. The CDR3 DNA is TGCGCCAGCAGTACAGCGGGAGGGAACATTCAGTACTTC. Protein: CASSTAGGNIQYF. The chain uses TRBV5-1 and TRBJ2-4, with TRBD2 identical over 10 bases. Losses at the gene ends were 5 bases for V and 7 bases for J; bases not matched to a gene: 3. Germline assignment: CDR1 SGHRS and CDR2 YFSETQ. This CDR3 region has 13 residues.

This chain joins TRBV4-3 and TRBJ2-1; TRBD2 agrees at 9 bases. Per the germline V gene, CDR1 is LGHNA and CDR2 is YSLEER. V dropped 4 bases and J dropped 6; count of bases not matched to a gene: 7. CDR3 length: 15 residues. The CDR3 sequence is CASSPLGGGANEQFF. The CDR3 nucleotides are TGCGCCAGCAGCCCCCTCGGCGGGGGGGCCAATGAGCAGTTCTTC.

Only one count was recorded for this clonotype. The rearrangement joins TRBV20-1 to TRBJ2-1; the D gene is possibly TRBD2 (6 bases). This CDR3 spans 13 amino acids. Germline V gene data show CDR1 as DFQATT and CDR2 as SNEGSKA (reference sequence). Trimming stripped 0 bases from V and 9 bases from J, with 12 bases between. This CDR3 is CSARDALASEQFF. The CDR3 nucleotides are TGCAGTGCTAGAGACGCACTAGCAAGTGAGCAGTTCTTC.

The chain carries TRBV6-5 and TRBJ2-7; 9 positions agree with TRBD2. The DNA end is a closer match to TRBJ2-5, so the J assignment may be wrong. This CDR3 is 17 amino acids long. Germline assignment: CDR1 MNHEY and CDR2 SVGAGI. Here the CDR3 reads CASSYSRLAVGRGTQYF. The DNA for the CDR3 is TGTGCCAGCAGTTACTCGAGACTAGCGGTTGGAAGGGGGACCCAGTACTTC.

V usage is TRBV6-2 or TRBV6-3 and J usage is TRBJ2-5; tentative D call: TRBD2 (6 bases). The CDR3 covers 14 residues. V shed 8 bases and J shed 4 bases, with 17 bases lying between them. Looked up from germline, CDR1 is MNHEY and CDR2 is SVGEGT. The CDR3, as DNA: TGTGCCAGCGCGCGACGGGAGAGGGGAGAGACCCAGTACTTC. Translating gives CASARRERGETQYF.

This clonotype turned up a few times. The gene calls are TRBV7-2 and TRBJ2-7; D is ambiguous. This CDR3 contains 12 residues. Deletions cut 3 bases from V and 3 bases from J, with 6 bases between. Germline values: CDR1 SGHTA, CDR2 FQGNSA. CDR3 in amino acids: CASSFGLYEQYF. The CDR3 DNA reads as TGTGCCAGCAGCTTTGGGCTCTACGAGCAGTACTTC.

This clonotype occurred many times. The CDR3 bases are TGCAGCGTTGAAGACGGCCGAACTCCCTACGAGCAGTACTTC. Residues: CSVEDGRTPYEQYF. This chain uses TRBV29-1 with TRBJ2-7; D gene unclear. This CDR3 contains 14 residues. The V end was cut by 0 bases, the J end by 2 bases, with 11 bases between. CDR1 SQVTM and CDR2 ANQGSEA come from the germline V gene.

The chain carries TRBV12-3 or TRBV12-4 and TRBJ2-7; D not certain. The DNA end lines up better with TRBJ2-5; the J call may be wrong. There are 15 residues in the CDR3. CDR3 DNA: TGTGCCAGCAGTTTAGGTCGAACACCCAAAGAGACCCAGTACTTC. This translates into CASSLGRTPKETQYF.

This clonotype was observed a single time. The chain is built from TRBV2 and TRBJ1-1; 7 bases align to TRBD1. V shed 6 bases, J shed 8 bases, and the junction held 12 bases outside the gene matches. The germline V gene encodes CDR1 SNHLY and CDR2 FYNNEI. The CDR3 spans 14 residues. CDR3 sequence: CASRPDRLSHEAFF. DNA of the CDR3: TGTGCCAGCAGGCCGGACAGGCTCAGCCACGAAGCTTTCTTT.

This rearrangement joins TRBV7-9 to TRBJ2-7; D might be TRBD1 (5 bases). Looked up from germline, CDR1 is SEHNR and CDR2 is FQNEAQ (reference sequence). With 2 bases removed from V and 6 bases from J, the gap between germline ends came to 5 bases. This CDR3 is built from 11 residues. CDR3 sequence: CASSLTGEQYF. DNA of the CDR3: TGTGCCAGCAGCTTAACAGGCGAGCAGTACTTC.

CDR3: CSATRPNQPQHF. In nucleotides, the CDR3 is TGCAGTGCTACTAGACCCAATCAGCCCCAGCATTTT. The chain has TRBV20-1 and TRBJ1-5; D not certain. The CDR3 length is 12 residues. Germline CDR1 DFQATT, CDR2 SNEGSKA (reference sequence). With 4 bases removed from V and 3 bases from J, the gap between germline ends came to 7 bases.

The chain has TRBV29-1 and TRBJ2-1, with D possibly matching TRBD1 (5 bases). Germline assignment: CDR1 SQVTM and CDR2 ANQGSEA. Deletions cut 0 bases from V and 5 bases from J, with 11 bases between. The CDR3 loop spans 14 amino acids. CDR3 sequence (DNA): TGCAGCGTTGAAGAGGGGCGGCACAACAATGAGCAGTTCTTC. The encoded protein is CSVEEGRHNNEQFF.

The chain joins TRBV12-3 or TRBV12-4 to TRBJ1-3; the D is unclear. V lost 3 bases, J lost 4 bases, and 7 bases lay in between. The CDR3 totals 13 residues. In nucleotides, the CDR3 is TGTGCCAGCAGTTTCGGGGTCGGAAACACCATATATTTT. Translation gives CASSFGVGNTIYF.

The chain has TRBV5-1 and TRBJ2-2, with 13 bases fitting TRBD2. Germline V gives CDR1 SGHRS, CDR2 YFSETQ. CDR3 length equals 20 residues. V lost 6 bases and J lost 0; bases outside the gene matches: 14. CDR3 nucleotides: TGCGCCAGCACCGAACGACTAGCGGGAGGTGGAGGTTCGAACACCGGGGAGCTGTTTTTT. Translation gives CASTERLAGGGGSNTGELFF.

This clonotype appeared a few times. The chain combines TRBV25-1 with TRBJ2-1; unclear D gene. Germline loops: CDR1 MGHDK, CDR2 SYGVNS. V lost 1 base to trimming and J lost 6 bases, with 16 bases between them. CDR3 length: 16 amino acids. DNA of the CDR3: TGTGCCAGCAGTGAATTTCTCAGAGCTACTGGCAATGAGCAGTTCTTC. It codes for CASSEFLRATGNEQFF.

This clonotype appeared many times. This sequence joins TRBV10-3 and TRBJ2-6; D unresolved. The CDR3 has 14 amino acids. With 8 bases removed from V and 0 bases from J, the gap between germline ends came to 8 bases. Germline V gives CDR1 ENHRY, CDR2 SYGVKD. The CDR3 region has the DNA TGTGCCATCGGTTTAAGCTCTGGGGCCAACGTCCTGACTTTC. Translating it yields CAIGLSSGANVLTF.

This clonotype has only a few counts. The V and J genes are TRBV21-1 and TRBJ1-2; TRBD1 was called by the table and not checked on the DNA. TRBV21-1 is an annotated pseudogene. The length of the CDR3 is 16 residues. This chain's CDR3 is CASSIGGGGWWYGYTF. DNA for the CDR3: TGTGCCAGCAGCATAGGAGGGGGGGGCTGGTGGTATGGCTACACCTTC.